These 26 T cell receptor beta chains originate from one sample sequenced in a study of cytomegalovirus exposure and HLA in healthy donors. PCR was performed using 60 Vbeta and 13 Jbeta primers. Assay used: immunoSEQ multiplex PCR; TCRdb lists only in-frame clones, some missing. The table for this sample gives over 80,000 clones. Sequenced input: PBMCs. These receptors came from a girl between 10 and 17 years old in good health and CMV-seropositive.

This chain joins TRBV6-6 and TRBJ1-5; D not certain. The germline V and J ends were trimmed by 3 bases and 5 bases, with 8 bases remaining between them. This CDR3 spans 13 amino acids. Germline V lookup: CDR1 MNHNY, CDR2 SVGAGI (reference sequence). CDR3 sequence: CASSYSPDQPQHF. The CDR3 nucleotides read TGTGCCAGCAGTTATTCCCCAGATCAGCCCCAGCATTTT.

V usage is TRBV6-4 and J usage is TRBJ2-2; 7 bases are a match to TRBD1. Germline V CDR1 and CDR2: MRHNA, SNTAGT. After removal of 5 bases from V and 1 base from J, the junction contained 7 bases not matched to a gene. There are 16 residues in the CDR3. The CDR3 sequence is CASSRTGTVNTGELFF. The CDR3 DNA reads as TGTGCCAGCAGTAGGACGGGGACAGTGAACACCGGGGAGCTGTTTTTT.

CDR3: CASRLAMNTEAFF. The CDR3 coding sequence is TGTGCCAGCAGGTTGGCCATGAACACTGAAGCTTTCTTT. The chain recombines TRBV6-5 with TRBJ1-1; D unclear. This CDR3 contains 13 residues. Trimming removed 6 bases at V and 0 bases at J, with 8 bases between. The germline V gene has CDR1 MNHEY and CDR2 SVGAGI.

The chain links TRBV29-1 to TRBJ2-3; 14 nucleotides match TRBD2. V dropped 7 bases and J dropped 2; count of bases not matched to a gene: 5. CDR1 is SQVTM and CDR2 is ANQGSEA in the germline V gene. The CDR3 has 15 amino acids. CDR3 region: CSAGLAGGYTDTQYF. The CDR3 DNA follows: TGCAGCGCCGGACTAGCGGGGGGCTACACAGATACGCAGTATTTT.

The rearrangement joins TRBV5-6 to TRBJ2-3, with D perhaps matching TRBD2 (5 bases). The CDR3 contains 12 residues. Per germline, CDR1 SGHDT and CDR2 YYEEEE. The V and J ends lost 4 bases and 11 bases respectively, with 14 bases between them. The CDR3 region has the DNA TGTGCCAGCAGCCTGACTACTCAATGGCAGTATTTT. It specifies CASSLTTQWQYF.

The chain joins TRBV6-5 to TRBJ2-1; 7 bases are a match to TRBD1. Trimming cost V 6 bases and J 0 bases; bases outside gene matches: 5. This CDR3 spans 15 amino acids. Germline assignment: CDR1 MNHEY and CDR2 SVGAGI. The CDR3 DNA reads as TGTGCCAGCAGCCAAGGGACAGTCTCCTACAATGAGCAGTTCTTC. Residues: CASSQGTVSYNEQFF.

The chain is built from TRBV18 and TRBJ1-1, with no clear D. This CDR3 region has 13 residues. Per the germline V gene, CDR1 is KGHSH and CDR2 is LQKENI. V was cut by 3 bases and J by 2 bases, with 7 bases left in between. The CDR3 DNA follows: TGTGCCAGCTCACCTCACACCAACACTGAAGCTTTCTTT. Its translation: CASSPHTNTEAFF.

The chain is built from TRBV11-2 and TRBJ2-2, with D unclear. Germline-derived CDR1 and CDR2 are SGHAT and FQNNGV. The CDR3 consists of 13 residues. V shed 5 bases and J shed 6 bases, with 10 bases lying between them. The CDR3 DNA sequence: TGTGCCAGCAGCGCCGCCTCGGCCGGGGAGCTGTTTTTT. This codes for CASSAASAGELFF.

V gene TRBV10-3 combines with J gene TRBJ2-6; tentatively, D is TRBD1 (6 bases). Trimming removed 7 bases at V and 4 bases at J, with 14 bases between. The CDR3 is 15 residues long. Per the germline V gene, CDR1 is ENHRY and CDR2 is SYGVKD. The CDR3: CAITQGTSGANVLTF. The CDR3 region has the DNA TGTGCCATCACTCAGGGGACCTCCGGGGCCAACGTCCTGACTTTC.

J is TRBJ1-3 and V is TRBV19; D unclear. V dropped 6 bases and J dropped 8 bases, with 20 bases sitting between them. CDR1 and CDR2 (germline): LNHDA, SQIVND (reference sequence). The CDR3 covers 15 residues. The CDR3 loop reads CASRPHGLIADTIYF. The CDR3 DNA reads TGTGCCAGTAGACCCCATGGCCTCATCGCTGACACCATATATTTT.

For this clone: The sample contains more than one DNA sequence encoding this CDR3. The chain combines TRBV4-3 with TRBJ1-1; 7 bases line up with TRBD1. V was pared by 0 bases and J by 3 bases, with 4 bases of the junction left unmatched. This CDR3 is 15 amino acids long. Per the germline V gene, CDR1 is LGHNA and CDR2 is YSLEER. The CDR3, as DNA: TGCGCCAGCAGCCAAGACGGCCAGGGGGACACTGAAGCTTTCTTT. The encoded protein is CASSQDGQGDTEAFF.

The rearrangement links TRBV14 to TRBJ2-1; D unresolved. There are 14 residues in the CDR3. Trimming removed 3 bases at V and 0 bases at J, with 6 bases between. Germline V gene sequence: CDR1 SGHDN, CDR2 FVKESK. The CDR3 here is CASSQSRSYNEQFF. The CDR3 DNA reads as TGTGCCAGCAGCCAGTCTCGCTCCTACAATGAGCAGTTCTTC.

The gene calls are TRBV30 and TRBJ1-2, with D hard to call. Between the trimmed V and J ends, which lost 8 bases and 8 bases, there was a span of 27 bases. CDR1 is GTSNPN and CDR2 is SVGIG in the germline V gene (reference sequence). The CDR3 extends over 15 amino acids. This CDR3 is CARRRPPYGSGGYTF. CDR3 in DNA: TGTGCCCGACGACGACCACCCTACGGTTCGGGAGGCTACACCTTC.

J is TRBJ1-6 and V is TRBV6-5; D is ambiguous. The CDR3 loop spans 16 amino acids. Germline V lookup: CDR1 MNHEY, CDR2 SVGAGI. Trimming took 0 bases from V and 2 from J, leaving 8 bases between them. CDR3 residues: CASSYSLEAYNSPLHF. Here the CDR3 DNA reads TGTGCCAGCAGTTACTCATTAGAGGCCTATAATTCACCCCTCCACTTT.

The rearrangement joins TRBV4-1 to TRBJ2-7; 8 nucleotides line up with TRBD1. Per the germline V gene, CDR1 is MGHRA and CDR2 is YSYEKL. V shed 1 base and J 6 bases; nucleotides not matched to a gene: 5. CDR3 size: 14 residues. Written as DNA, the CDR3 is TGCGCCAGCAGCCAAGGACAGGGGAAGGGCGAGCAGTACTTC. Translation: CASSQGQGKGEQYF.

The chain recombines TRBV6-5 with TRBJ2-2, with D unclear. CDR1 is MNHEY and CDR2 is SVGAGI in the germline V gene. The CDR3 has 14 residues. Trimming took 5 bases from V and 7 from J, leaving 14 bases between them. CDR3 sequence reads: CASSPEIYGGELFF. In DNA, the CDR3 is TGTGCCAGCAGTCCGGAGATATACGGCGGGGAGCTGTTTTTT.

The chain links TRBV4-2 to TRBJ2-1; 7 bases are a match to TRBD1. The CDR3 has 14 residues. Germline assignment: CDR1 LGHNA and CDR2 YNFKEQ. Germline trimming cut 7 bases from V and 5 bases from J; bases unmatched to any gene: 8. The CDR3 DNA sequence: TGTGCCAGCACCAGTGACCAGGGGGACAATGAGCAGTTCTTC. Translation gives CASTSDQGDNEQFF.

The chain couples TRBV4-2 to TRBJ2-7; TRBD1 aligns across 9 bases. CDR1 LGHNA and CDR2 YNFKEQ come from the germline V gene. V was pared by 2 bases and J by 1 base, with 3 bases of the junction left unmatched. There are 15 residues in the CDR3. The CDR3 here is CASSQPGQGSYEQYF. The CDR3 DNA reads as TGTGCCAGCAGCCAACCGGGACAGGGTTCCTACGAGCAGTACTTC.

The chain links TRBV6-5 to TRBJ2-1, with D perhaps TRBD2 (6 bases). The germline V gene encodes CDR1 MNHEY and CDR2 SVGAGI. The CDR3 sequence is 14 residues long. The V and J ends lost 2 bases and 8 bases respectively, with 13 bases between them. This CDR3 reads CASSYPGRLHEQFF. DNA of the CDR3: TGTGCCAGCAGTTACCCGGGGAGGCTGCATGAGCAGTTCTTC.

The gene calls are TRBV9 and TRBJ1-3; 7 bases match TRBD1. The length of the CDR3 is 16 residues. J gave up 1 base and V 0 bases, and 4 bases lay outside the gene matches. CDR1 is SGDLS, CDR2 YYNGEE, per germline. CDR3 protein: CASSVAGTASGNTIYF. The DNA of the CDR3 is TGTGCCAGCAGCGTAGCTGGGACAGCATCTGGAAACACCATATATTTT.

V usage is TRBV7-6 and J usage is TRBJ2-5; 10 bases match TRBD2. This CDR3 region has 16 residues. Per germline, CDR1 SGHVS and CDR2 FNYEAQ. Unmatched junction bases numbered 7, after V lost 1 base and J lost 5 bases. CDR3 bases: TGTGCCAGCAGCTTAGTCGCCAGCGGGGGGGCGGAGACCCAGTACTTC. Translated, it gives CASSLVASGGAETQYF.

CDR3 amino acids: CAIPGVARGNTEAFF. The CDR3 region has the DNA TGTGCCATCCCAGGGGTGGCACGGGGTAACACTGAAGCTTTCTTT. The V gene is TRBV2, the J gene TRBJ1-1; D is perhaps TRBD1 (6 bases). The germline V gene encodes CDR1 SNHLY and CDR2 FYNNEI. Deletions cut 10 bases from V and 2 bases from J, with 20 bases between. The CDR3 runs 15 residues.

The V and J genes are TRBV18 and TRBJ2-2, with TRBD1 as a possible D gene (5 bases). The CDR3 length is 16 residues. V gave up 1 base and J gave up 0 bases, with 9 bases separating them. Germline-derived CDR1 and CDR2 are KGHSH and LQKENI. As DNA, the CDR3 is TGTGCCAGCTCACCACATCCAGGGCCGAACACCGGGGAGCTGTTTTTT. Translated: CASSPHPGPNTGELFF.

This chain links TRBV5-1 with TRBJ2-1, with D maybe TRBD1 (6 bases). Trimming pared 2 bases from V and 8 bases from J, leaving 11 bases between. Germline CDR1 and CDR2: SGHRS and YFSETQ. CDR3 size: 13 residues. The CDR3 reads CASSFRQADEQFF. Here the CDR3 DNA reads TGCGCCAGCAGCTTTCGACAGGCCGATGAGCAGTTCTTC.

The V and J genes are TRBV4-1 and TRBJ2-1; perhaps TRBD2 as D (6 bases). CDR1 is MGHRA and CDR2 is YSYEKL in the germline V gene. The CDR3 sequence is 15 residues long. Trimming stripped 1 base from V and 4 bases from J, with 11 bases between. The CDR3 DNA reads TGCGCCAGCAGCCAAGCTTACGGGGGTTACAATGAGCAGTTCTTC. Translated, it gives CASSQAYGGYNEQFF.

This sequence joins TRBV15 and TRBJ1-5, with D unresolved. The CDR3 sequence is 14 residues long. Germline V lookup: CDR1 LNHNV, CDR2 YYDKDF (reference sequence). V was shortened by 1 base and J by 6 bases, with 10 bases between the two germline ends. The CDR3 region is CATSRGSSGQPQHF. CDR3 sequence (DNA): TGTGCCACCAGCAGAGGGTCATCGGGTCAGCCCCAGCATTTT.